A selection of T cell receptor beta chains follows, all from one sample in a study of T cell responses to AZD1222 COVID-19 vaccine. Data came from immunoSEQ multiplex PCR; TCRdb stores just in-frame clones and leaves some out. The sample shows 60,000 to 75,000 clones, around 80% of them seen only once. The sequenced sample was peripheral blood, obtained 28 days after the second AZD1222 dose. The receptor source for this set is an adult who received the AZD1222 COVID-19 vaccine. Each CDR3 is given with its conserved first and last residue. The order of the fields is V gene, J gene, D gene, clone size, CDR3 protein, CDR3 DNA. The D gene is left open where the match is weak. Where a row states a size, it is once, few, many or the class of an expanded clone; other rows omit it.

TRBV6-5	TRBJ1-2	NA	NA	CASSLAGAYGYTF	TGTGCCAGCAGTCTTGCAGGGGCATATGGCTACACCTTC
TRBV5-1	TRBJ1-1	NA	NA	CASSLLPRATVGNTEAFF	TGCGCCAGCAGCTTGCTTCCCCGGGCTACAGTTGGGAACACTGAAGCTTTCTTT
TRBV11-3	TRBJ2-1	NA	NA	CASSLDGSGYNEQFF	TGTGCCAGCAGCTTAGATGGGTCTGGGTACAATGAGCAGTTCTTC
TRBV6-2/TRBV6-3	TRBJ2-7	TRBD2	once	CASSYPSSGGPSSYEQYF	TGTGCCAGCAGTTACCCTTCTAGCGGGGGGCCTAGCTCCTACGAGCAGTACTTC
TRBV2	TRBJ2-5	TRBD2	NA	CASSGGGVTQYF	TGTGCCAGCAGTGGGGGGGGAGTGACCCAGTACTTC
TRBV5-6	TRBJ1-5	NA	few	CASSLLRVANQPQHF	TGTGCCAGCAGCTTGTTAAGGGTTGCCAATCAGCCCCAGCATTTT
TRBV6-4	TRBJ2-3	NA	NA	CASSSGTSTDTQYF	TGTGCCAGCAGCTCCGGGACTAGCACAGATACGCAGTATTTT
TRBV15	TRBJ2-7	TRBD2	NA	CATSPQRGEGYEQYF	TGTGCCACCAGCCCCCAAAGAGGGGAGGGATACGAGCAGTACTTC
TRBV10-3	TRBJ2-2	NA	NA	CAISEKTDTGELFF	TGTGCCATCAGTGAGAAGACTGACACCGGGGAGCTGTTTTTT
TRBV30	TRBJ1-2	NA	NA	CAWSPMGGYTF	TGTGCCTGGAGCCCAATGGGCGGCTACACCTTC
TRBV5-1	TRBJ1-4	NA	NA	CASSLAAWQANEKLFF	TGCGCCAGCAGCTTGGCCGCGTGGCAGGCTAATGAAAAACTGTTTTTT
TRBV10-2	TRBJ1-5	TRBD1	NA	CASGGQGIGGNQPQHF	TGCGCCAGCGGGGGACAGGGAATTGGAGGCAATCAGCCCCAGCATTTT
TRBV11-1	TRBJ1-1	NA	NA	CASSLDGGMNTEAFF	TGTGCCAGCAGCTTAGATGGGGGGATGAACACTGAAGCTTTCTTT
TRBV4-1	TRBJ1-3	NA	NA	CASSQEPDSYTIYF	TGCGCCAGCAGCCAAGAACCTGACTCATACACCATATATTTT
TRBV10-3	TRBJ2-1	NA	NA	CALSGTGGPRNEQFF	TGTGCCCTCAGCGGGACGGGGGGCCCTCGTAATGAGCAGTTCTTC
TRBV7-2	TRBJ2-5	NA	NA	CASSSTVLQETQYF	TGTGCCAGCAGCTCGACAGTACTCCAAGAGACCCAGTACTTC
TRBV10-2	TRBJ1-5	NA	NA	CASSLGLGQPQHF	TGCGCCAGCAGTTTGGGTTTGGGACAGCCCCAGCATTTT
TRBV7-2	TRBJ2-3	NA	NA	CASSLTSFGTDTQYF	TGTGCCAGCAGCTTAACTAGCTTCGGCACAGATACGCAGTATTTT
TRBV7-9	TRBJ1-2	NA	NA	CASSSDRLNYGYTF	TGTGCCAGCAGCTCCGACAGGCTTAACTATGGCTACACCTTC
TRBV3-1/TRBV3-2	TRBJ1-4	NA	NA	CASSQDIVGVQSTNEKLFF	TGTGCCAGCAGCCAAGATATCGTTGGGGTTCAGTCAACTAATGAAAAACTGTTTTTT
TRBV5-1	TRBJ1-3	TRBD1	NA	CASSPGQGAGNTIYF	TGCGCCAGCAGCCCTGGACAGGGGGCTGGAAACACCATATATTTT
TRBV6-5	TRBJ2-3	NA	NA	CASSSAYFTDTQYF	TGTGCCAGCAGTTCGGCTTATTTCACAGATACGCAGTATTTT
TRBV5-6	TRBJ2-3	NA	NA	CASQGSADTQYF	TGTGCCAGCCAGGGGTCGGCAGATACGCAGTATTTT
TRBV28	TRBJ1-6	NA	NA	CASSFGQVVHF	TGTGCCAGCAGTTTTGGGCAGGTTGTCCACTTT
TRBV28	TRBJ2-7	TRBD2	NA	CASSGGLAGAASPYEQYF	TGTGCCAGCTCGGGGGGCCTAGCGGGGGCCGCGTCCCCCTACGAGCAGTACTTC
TRBV6-5	TRBJ2-7	TRBD1	NA	CASSYERTGVEQYF	TGTGCCAGCAGTTACGAAAGGACAGGGGTCGAGCAGTACTTC
TRBV3-1/TRBV3-2	TRBJ2-1	NA	NA	CASSHLGSSYNEQFF	TGTGCCAGCAGCCACCTCGGAAGCTCCTACAATGAGCAGTTCTTC
TRBV7-3	TRBJ1-1	NA	NA	CASSSDPNTEAFF	TGTGCCAGCAGCTCTGATCCCAACACTGAAGCTTTCTTT
TRBV12-5	TRBJ2-5	TRBD2	NA	CASGLAGGSETQYF	TGTGCTAGTGGACTAGCGGGGGGGAGTGAGACCCAGTACTTC
TRBV2	TRBJ2-5	NA	NA	CASSEQGLAETQYF	TGTGCCAGCAGTGAACAGGGGCTAGCAGAGACCCAGTACTTC
TRBV5-1	TRBJ1-1	NA	NA	CASSPAPMNTEAFF	TGCGCCAGCAGCCCGGCCCCCATGAACACTGAAGCTTTCTTT
TRBV28	TRBJ1-1	NA	few	CASSPASGTGGWNTEAFF	TGTGCCAGCAGCCCGGCCTCAGGGACTGGTGGGTGGAACACTGAAGCTTTCTTT
TRBV30	TRBJ2-1	NA	NA	CAWSTQSTYNEQFF	TGTGCCTGGAGTACACAATCCACCTACAATGAGCAGTTCTTC
TRBV15	TRBJ2-2	NA	NA	CATSRDLGVTGELFF	TGTGCCACCAGCAGAGATCTGGGCGTTACCGGGGAGCTGTTTTTT
TRBV6-6	TRBJ2-7	NA	NA	CASIFGVYEQYF	TGTGCCAGCATATTTGGGGTATACGAGCAGTACTTC
TRBV7-2	TRBJ2-2	NA	few	CASSLVDTGELFF	TGTGCCAGCAGCTTAGTAGACACCGGGGAGCTGTTTTTT
TRBV5-6	TRBJ2-3	NA	NA	CASSPDQSARTQYF	TGTGCCAGCAGCCCCGACCAGTCAGCCCGAACGCAGTATTTT
TRBV19	TRBJ2-1	NA	NA	CASRQNNEQFF	TGTGCCAGTAGACAGAACAATGAGCAGTTCTTC
TRBV27	TRBJ1-1	TRBD1	NA	CASSLYDRGRTFF	TGTGCCAGCAGTTTATACGACAGGGGACGAACTTTCTTT
TRBV6-5	TRBJ2-3	NA	NA	CASSYSNAGDTQYF	TGTGCCAGCAGTTACTCGAATGCCGGAGATACGCAGTATTTT
TRBV5-5	TRBJ1-1	NA	NA	CASSFSANTEAFF	TGTGCCAGCAGCTTTTCCGCAAACACTGAAGCTTTCTTT
TRBV18	TRBJ2-7	NA	NA	CASSPAGTNSYEQYF	TGTGCCAGCTCACCAGCAGGAACTAACTCCTACGAGCAGTACTTC
TRBV5-1	TRBJ2-2	NA	NA	CASSSRGTGELFF	TGCGCCAGCAGCTCCAGGGGCACCGGGGAGCTGTTTTTT
TRBV19	TRBJ1-1	NA	NA	CASSVTENTEAFF	TGTGCCAGTAGTGTCACAGAGAACACTGAAGCTTTCTTT
TRBV30	TRBJ2-4	NA	NA	CAWSRALGIQYF	TGTGCCTGGAGCAGGGCCCTGGGCATTCAGTACTTC
TRBV21-1	TRBJ1-2	NA	NA	CASSKGRQGANYGYTF	TGTGCCAGCAGCAAAGGAAGACAGGGGGCTAACTATGGCTACACCTTC
TRBV27	TRBJ1-2	TRBD1	NA	CASSLNRGFGYGYTF	TGTGCCAGCAGCCTAAACAGGGGGTTTGGGTATGGCTACACCTTC
TRBV19	TRBJ2-3	NA	once	CASSGDRSNTDTQYF	TGTGCCAGTAGTGGTGACAGGAGCAACACAGATACGCAGTATTTT
TRBV5-8	TRBJ2-5	TRBD1	NA	CASSPGETGYGETQYF	TGTGCCAGCAGCCCCGGGGAGACAGGGTATGGGGAGACCCAGTACTTC
TRBV19	TRBJ2-7	NA	NA	CASSIGAAYEQYF	TGTGCCAGTAGTATTGGCGCCGCCTACGAGCAGTACTTC
TRBV7-3	TRBJ2-2	TRBD2	NA	CASSLEASGIRELFF	TGTGCCAGCAGCTTAGAGGCTAGCGGGATCCGGGAGCTGTTTTTT
TRBV7-9	TRBJ1-3	NA	few	CASSLAGTYSGNTIYF	TGTGCCAGCAGCTTAGCGGGGACTTACTCTGGAAACACCATATATTTT
TRBV4-1	TRBJ2-7	NA	NA	CASGPEGNPYEQYF	TGCGCCAGCGGGCCTGAGGGAAACCCCTACGAGCAGTACTTC
TRBV24-1	TRBJ1-5	TRBD1	NA	CATGTGTGQPQHF	TGTGCCACCGGGACAGGGACGGGCCAGCCCCAGCATTTT
TRBV11-2	TRBJ1-2	NA	NA	CASSLDVYGYTF	TGTGCCAGCAGCTTGGACGTCTATGGCTACACCTTC